This T cell receptor (beta chain) is drawn from a study of human T cells and chemical hapten exposure. Overall study results and limits: High-frequency TCRs, those above 1 in 1000, stayed the same after DPC sensitization.

The time point was: patch test 1, 2 weeks after DPC sensitization. Noted treatment: therapeutic diphenylcyclopropenone sensitization with weekly scalp DPC. Researchers sampled blood before each patch test went on. CDR3 size: 14 residues. CDR1 and CDR2 from the germline V gene are DFQATT and SNEGSKA (reference sequence). The J segment lost 3 bases and the V segment lost 6 bases, leaving 7 bases of the junction unmatched. Worth noting for this clonotype: Its antigen is not identified.

The library tagged each cDNA molecule with unique molecular identifiers. Per the authors' pipeline: Ranging from roughly 23,224 to 750,000, TCR counts per sample had a median value of roughly 96,000. MiXCR was run by TCRdb on the RACE reads, yielding one entry per CDR3 protein. TCRdb's processing, not the study's, gives the V and J calls here. Among 95,000 or so distinct CDR3 sequences listed, 10% to 13% were seen once. This chain uses TRBV20-1 with TRBJ2-1; 8 nucleotides line up with TRBD2. Sequencing was performed on whole blood, taken in connection with sensitization to the hapten diphenylcyclopropenone (DPC). The source of this sequence is a man in his forties with alopecia areata. Some clones in this sample may be carry-over from other donors' samples. CDR3: CSARGGSDYNEQFF. The CDR3 bases are TGCAGTGCCCGGGGGGGTAGCGACTACAATGAGCAGTTCTTC.